The next 10 T cell receptor beta chains were all read from a single sample in a study of cytomegalovirus exposure and HLA in healthy donors. 13 Jbeta primers and 60 Vbeta primers were used for the PCR. Clones were read by immunoSEQ multiplex PCR, and TCRdb kept only the in-frame ones, dropping some. The table has about 160,000 clones, 65% to 80% seen once; the top ten hold 2.5% to 3%. What was sequenced was PBMCs. These receptors originate from a woman in her forties or fifties in good health and CMV-seropositive.

The genes are TRBV25-1 and TRBJ2-7; a weak D match, TRBD1 (6 bases). This CDR3 is 15 amino acids long. Germline CDR1 reads MGHDK; CDR2 reads SYGVNS. The V gene lost 2 bases and the J gene lost 2 bases, with 13 bases spanning the gap. CDR3 in amino acids: CASSEVCWTAYEQYF. The CDR3, as DNA: TGTGCCAGCAGTGAAGTCTGCTGGACAGCCTACGAGCAGTACTTC.

The CDR3 coding sequence is TGCGCCAGCAGCCAGGCCGGGCCCTTGGAGGCAGATACGCAGTATTTT. Encoded protein: CASSQAGPLEADTQYF. This chain joins TRBV4-1 and TRBJ2-3; D perhaps matches TRBD2 (5 bases). The CDR3 consists of 16 residues. V was cut by 3 bases and J by 4 bases, with 17 bases left in between. The germline CDR1 and CDR2 sequences are MGHRA and YSYEKL.

This clone was seen just once. The rearrangement links TRBV27 to TRBJ1-3; D gene unclear. The CDR3 extends over 15 amino acids. Trimming took off 6 bases at V and 0 bases at J, with 12 bases between the two ends. From germline, CDR1 is MNHEY and CDR2 SMNVEV (reference sequence). CDR3 nucleotides: TGTGCCAGCAGCGCTCGAGCGGACTCTGGAAACACCATATATTTT. Its protein is CASSARADSGNTIYF.

This clone was recorded a few times. J is TRBJ1-2 and V is TRBV6-1, with TRBD1 matching 8 bases. Germline loops: CDR1 MNHNS, CDR2 SASEGT. The V segment lost 5 bases and the J segment 3 bases; nucleotides outside the gene matches: 8. The CDR3 loop spans 15 amino acids. The CDR3 sequence: CASSSLGQGDYGYTF. CDR3 DNA sequence: TGTGCCAGCAGTTCCCTAGGACAGGGCGACTATGGCTACACCTTC.

The rearrangement links TRBV6-1 to TRBJ1-5, with 8 bases matching TRBD1. The V and J ends lost 5 bases and 7 bases, in that order; junction bases with no gene match: 7. The CDR3 runs to 14 residues. Germline CDR1 reads MNHNS; CDR2 reads SASEGT. CDR3 nucleotides: TGTGCCAGCAGTCTGGACAGGGCCCGCCAGCCCCAGCATTTT. This codes for CASSLDRARQPQHF.

The rearrangement joins TRBV6-1 to TRBJ2-1, with TRBD1 matching 10 bases. V dropped 8 bases and J dropped 6; count of bases not matched to a gene: 7. Germline CDR1 MNHNS, CDR2 SASEGT. This CDR3 contains 14 residues. The CDR3 loop reads CASVRDRGVNEQFF. CDR3 sequence (DNA): TGTGCCAGCGTCCGGGACAGGGGTGTCAATGAGCAGTTCTTC.

Of note for this clone: Distinct nucleotide sequences in the sample also encode this CDR3. The V and J genes are TRBV5-1 and TRBJ1-2; 8 bases match TRBD1. The CDR3 spans 14 residues. The germline gives CDR1 SGHRS, CDR2 YFSETQ. V lost 0 bases and J lost 2; bases outside the gene matches: 0. CDR3 in amino acids: CASSLGQGNYGYTF. CDR3 nucleotides: TGCGCCAGCAGCTTGGGACAGGGGAACTATGGCTACACCTTC.

The chain carries TRBV7-8 and TRBJ2-7; TRBD1 matches at 8 bases. The CDR3 extends over 13 amino acids. The germline gives CDR1 SGHVS, CDR2 FQNEAQ. With V trimmed by 5 bases and J by 3 bases, 3 bases remained unmatched. The CDR3 coding sequence is TGTGCCAGCAGCCTGACAGGGGACTACGAGCAGTACTTC. Its protein product is CASSLTGDYEQYF.

This chain links TRBV7-2 with TRBJ2-2; 8 nucleotides match TRBD2. The CDR3 is 16 amino acids. Per germline, CDR1 SGHTA and CDR2 FQGNSA. The V gene end was trimmed by 4 bases and the J gene end by 0 bases; junction bases not matched to a gene: 4. The CDR3 reads CASSYSGAANTGELFF. The DNA of the CDR3 is TGTGCCAGCAGCTATAGCGGGGCGGCGAACACCGGGGAGCTGTTTTTT.

The chain is built from TRBV13 and TRBJ2-3; TRBD2 aligns across 8 bases. Germline V gene data show CDR1 as PRHDT and CDR2 as FYEKMQ (reference sequence). The length of the CDR3 is 16 residues. J was trimmed by 5 bases and V by 4 bases; bases with no gene match: 11. CDR3 in amino acids: CASSSARGGPVDTQYF. CDR3 DNA: TGTGCCAGCAGCTCCGCACGGGGGGGGCCGGTAGATACGCAGTATTTT.